The source of this T cell receptor beta chain is a study of T cell responses to AZD1222 COVID-19 vaccine. Repertoires were generated with immunoSEQ multiplex PCR, while TCRdb's copy carries only in-frame clones and drops some. Of under 200,000 clones in the sample, around 90% were seen once. The CDR3 sequence is 13 residues long. The germline V gene has CDR1 SNHLY and CDR2 FYNNEI. V was shortened by 6 bases and J by 6 bases, with 15 bases between the two germline ends. The J gene is TRBJ2-7, the V gene TRBV2, with D perhaps matching TRBD2 (5 bases). The specimen comprised peripheral blood, sampled on day 0 of MenACWY control vaccination. This TCR was recovered from an adult in good health. CDR3: CASSSFLGVEQYF. Written as DNA, the CDR3 is TGTGCCAGCAGCTCCTTCCTGGGAGTCGAGCAGTACTTC.